This T cell receptor (beta chain) was sequenced during a study of blood T cell repertoires in COVID-19. Assay: immunoSEQ multiplex PCR; the TCRdb copy retains only in-frame clones and omits some. The profile shows 100,000 or so clones, around 74% of them singletons. The V segment lost 5 bases and the J segment 2 bases; nucleotides outside the gene matches: 7. Germline loops: CDR1 GTSNPN, CDR2 SVGIG (reference sequence). The CDR3 loop spans 14 amino acids. The chain has TRBV30 and TRBJ2-7; 9 nucleotides line up with TRBD1. This sequence originates from an older woman with acute or convalescent COVID-19. Sequenced sample: peripheral blood. CDR3 coding DNA: TGTGCCTGGGCCCCCGGGACAGGGCCCTACGAGCAGTACTTC. Amino acid sequence: CAWAPGTGPYEQYF.